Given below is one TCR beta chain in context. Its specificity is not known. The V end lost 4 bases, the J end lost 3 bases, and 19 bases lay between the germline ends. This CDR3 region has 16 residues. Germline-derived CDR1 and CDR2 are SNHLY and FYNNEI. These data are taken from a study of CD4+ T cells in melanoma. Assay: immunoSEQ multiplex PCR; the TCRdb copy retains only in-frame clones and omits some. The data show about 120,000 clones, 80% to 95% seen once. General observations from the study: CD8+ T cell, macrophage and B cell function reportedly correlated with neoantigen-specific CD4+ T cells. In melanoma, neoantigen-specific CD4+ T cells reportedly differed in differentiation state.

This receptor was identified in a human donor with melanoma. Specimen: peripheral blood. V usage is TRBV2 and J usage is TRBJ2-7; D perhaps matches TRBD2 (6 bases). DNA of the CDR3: TGTGCCAGCAGTGCTCCAGCGGGTCGGTCGGACTACGAGCAGTACTTC. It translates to CASSAPAGRSDYEQYF.